The 29 T cell receptor beta chains reported below all come from one sample, sequenced in a study of blood T cell repertoires in COVID-19. This table comes from immunoSEQ multiplex PCR, and its TCRdb copy is limited to in-frame clones, with some not included. The data contain some 240,000 clones, 80% to 90% of them singletons. The sequenced material came from peripheral blood. These TCRs come from a woman aged 40 to 49 who had recovered from COVID-19.

CDR3 DNA sequence: TGTGCCAGCAGCGTAGCTGGCAGGGCCGAGACCCAGTACTTC. It is translated as CASSVAGRAETQYF. This sequence joins TRBV9 and TRBJ2-5; weak D call: TRBD1 (5 bases). The CDR3 length is 14 residues. CDR1 and CDR2 from the germline V gene are SGDLS and YYNGEE. V lost 0 bases and J 5 bases, leaving 11 bases between the germline ends.

The genes are TRBV5-1 and TRBJ2-1; 9 nucleotides match TRBD1. J gave up 4 bases and V 4 bases, and 9 bases lay outside the gene matches. Germline assignment: CDR1 SGHRS and CDR2 YFSETQ. The CDR3 contains 16 residues. Here the CDR3 DNA reads TGCGCCAGCAGCCAGGAGCCCGGGACAGGGTACAATGAGCAGTTCTTC. Translation: CASSQEPGTGYNEQFF.

The chain uses TRBV5-6 and TRBJ2-1; 12 bases are shared with TRBD1. There are 16 residues in the CDR3. V trimming: 1 base; J trimming: 8 bases; junction bases outside the gene matches: 7. CDR1 and CDR2 (germline): SGHDT, YYEEEE. In DNA, the CDR3 is TGTGCCAGCAGCTTGCCTGGGACAGGGGGCGTAGATGAGCAGTTCTTC. As protein: CASSLPGTGGVDEQFF.

The chain has TRBV11-2 and TRBJ2-1; D is unclear. With 5 bases removed from V and 10 bases from J, the gap between germline ends came to 12 bases. CDR3 length equals 12 residues. Germline values: CDR1 SGHAT, CDR2 FQNNGV. The CDR3 region has the DNA TGTGCCAGCAGCGCTCAGTTTGTGGAGCAGTTCTTC. This encodes CASSAQFVEQFF.

This clone was detected only a few times. The rearrangement uses TRBV5-1 and TRBJ1-5, with D possibly TRBD1 on 5 matching bases. The CDR3 runs to 13 residues. CDR1 and CDR2 from the germline V gene are SGHRS and YFSETQ. Trimming removed 5 bases from V and 5 bases from J, with 11 bases in between. CDR3 region: CASRPGSDQPQHF. CDR3 bases: TGCGCCAGCAGGCCAGGGTCGGATCAGCCCCAGCATTTT.

The rearrangement joins TRBV6-5 to TRBJ2-5; 7 bases align to TRBD2. CDR1 MNHEY and CDR2 SVGAGI come from the germline V gene. The CDR3 length is 15 residues. The ends lost 6 bases at V and 0 bases at J; junction bases unmatched: 7. CDR3 loop: CASRLRGTNQETQYF. CDR3 nucleotides: TGTGCCAGCAGATTACGGGGGACTAACCAAGAGACCCAGTACTTC.

The chain joins TRBV6-2 or TRBV6-3 to TRBJ2-5; D call uncertain. Germline V gene lookup returns CDR1 MNHEY and CDR2 SVGEGT. The V gene lost 5 bases and the J gene lost 2 bases, with 3 bases spanning the gap. The CDR3 runs to 11 residues. As DNA, the CDR3 is TGTGCCAGCAGTCAACAAGAGACCCAGTACTTC. Residues: CASSQQETQYF.

The gene calls are TRBV6-2 or TRBV6-3 and TRBJ2-3; tentatively, D is TRBD2 (5 bases). CDR1 MNHEY and CDR2 SVGEGT come from the germline V gene. This CDR3 is built from 11 residues. V shed 5 bases and J shed 5 bases, with 5 bases lying between them. The CDR3 here is CASSGGDTQYF. The DNA of the CDR3 is TGTGCCAGCAGTGGAGGAGATACGCAGTATTTT.

This clone appeared once. The J gene is TRBJ2-5, the V gene TRBV2; TRBD1 might be the D (5 bases). Germline V gene lookup returns CDR1 SNHLY and CDR2 FYNNEI. CDR3 length: 18 amino acids. V dropped 6 bases and J dropped 4 bases, with 27 bases sitting between them. As DNA, the CDR3 is TGTGCCAGCAGGCAGTCCAGGGCCATCACCGATGGTAGAGAGACCCAGTACTTC. Encoded protein: CASRQSRAITDGRETQYF.

This clone was detected only a few times. The chain employs TRBV6-9 and TRBJ1-2, with no clear D. V shed 6 bases and J shed 2 bases, with 13 bases lying between them. The CDR3 runs to 14 residues. CDR1 is MNHGY and CDR2 is SVAAGI in the germline V gene. CDR3: CASSLGHENYGYTF. Here the CDR3 DNA reads TGTGCCAGCAGCCTTGGGCACGAGAACTATGGCTACACCTTC.

The sample holds one count of this clone. V and J are TRBV12-3 or TRBV12-4 and TRBJ2-5; D is perhaps TRBD1 (6 bases). Trimming removed 5 bases from V and 5 bases from J, with 9 bases in between. The CDR3 contains 12 residues. CDR3 sequence: CASSTGLETQYF. The CDR3 bases are TGTGCCAGCAGTACAGGGTTGGAGACCCAGTACTTC.

This sequence joins TRBV15 and TRBJ1-1, with 10 bases matching TRBD1. The CDR3 is 16 residues long. CDR1 LNHNV and CDR2 YYDKDF come from the germline V gene (reference sequence). After removal of 2 bases from V and 8 bases from J, the junction contained 11 bases not matched to a gene. The chain's CDR3 is CATSRWTGGIEAEAFF. In DNA, the CDR3 is TGTGCCACCAGCAGATGGACAGGGGGAATTGAGGCCGAAGCTTTCTTT.

This chain uses TRBV14 with TRBJ2-2, with 7 nucleotides matching TRBD1. Looked up from germline, CDR1 is SGHDN and CDR2 is FVKESK. V was pared by 3 bases and J by 0 bases, with 7 bases of the junction left unmatched. There are 17 residues in the CDR3. Here the CDR3 DNA reads TGTGCCAGCAGCCATGGCGCCGGGACAGCGAACACCGGGGAGCTGTTTTTT. This encodes CASSHGAGTANTGELFF. The entire variable domain, with the rest obtained from reference TRBV14 and TRBJ2-2, is as follows: EAGVTQFPSHSVIEKGQTVTLRCDPISGHDNLYWYRRVMGKEIKFLLHFVKESKQDESGMPNNRFLAERTGGTYSTLKVQPAELEDSGVYFCASSHGAGTANTGELFFGEGSRLTVL.

This clone was observed a few times. The rearrangement joins TRBV5-4 to TRBJ2-1; 9 nucleotides line up with TRBD2. CDR1 SGHNT and CDR2 YYREEE come from the germline V gene (reference sequence). The CDR3 extends over 15 amino acids. V was pared by 4 bases and J by 2 bases, with 4 bases of the junction left unmatched. The CDR3 DNA follows: TGTGCCAGCAGCCAGAGCGGGGGGACCTACAATGAGCAGTTCTTC. Translating it yields CASSQSGGTYNEQFF.

This clone was picked up one time. The chain combines TRBV4-3 with TRBJ2-7; a weak D match, TRBD2 (6 bases). CDR3 length equals 15 residues. Trimming took off 2 bases at V and 3 bases at J, with 14 bases between the two ends. Germline CDR1 and CDR2: LGHNA and YSLEER. The CDR3 spells CASSQRMAGSYEQYF. The CDR3 nucleotides are TGCGCCAGCAGCCAACGGATGGCGGGGAGCTACGAGCAGTACTTC.

The chain carries TRBV9 and TRBJ1-1, with no clear D. This CDR3 has 15 amino acids. CDR1 and CDR2 (germline): SGDLS, YYNGEE. Trimming took 0 bases from V and 6 from J, leaving 15 bases between them. The CDR3 nucleotides are TGTGCCAGCAGCGTAGGGTCGGGATTGGGCGCTGAAGCTTTCTTT. Encoded protein: CASSVGSGLGAEAFF.

For the CDR3, the DNA is TGTGCCAGCTCACCACTCCGGGACAGCTCCTACGAGCAGTACTTC. Translating gives CASSPLRDSSYEQYF. The V gene is TRBV18, the J gene TRBJ2-7; TRBD1 agrees at 7 bases. The CDR3 is made up of 15 amino acids. Germline CDR1 KGHSH, CDR2 LQKENI. After removal of 1 base from V and 0 bases from J, the junction contained 3 bases not matched to a gene.

This chain links TRBV2 with TRBJ2-3; the D gene is possibly TRBD2 (5 bases). Germline lookup yields CDR1 SNHLY and CDR2 FYNNEI. The CDR3 has 13 residues. The germline V and J ends were trimmed by 8 bases and 1 base, with 10 bases remaining between them. The CDR3 loop reads CASGSEGTDTQYF. Here the CDR3 DNA reads TGTGCCAGCGGGTCGGAGGGCACAGATACGCAGTATTTT.

The chain recombines TRBV7-2 with TRBJ2-7, with a possible D match to TRBD1 (6 bases). The CDR3 runs 14 residues. The germline gives CDR1 SGHTA, CDR2 FQGNSA. Trimming removed 2 bases from V and 3 bases from J, with 11 bases in between. The CDR3 nucleotides are TGTGCCAGCAGCTTAATACAGGGTATCTACGAGCAGTACTTC. It encodes CASSLIQGIYEQYF. The full variable domain, completed using reference TRBV7-2 and TRBJ2-7, is GAGVSQSPSNKVTEKGKDVELRCDPISGHTALYWYRQSLGQGLEFLIYFQGNSAPDKSGLPSDRFSAERTGGSVSTLTIQRTQQEDSAVYLCASSLIQGIYEQYFGPGTRLTVT.

The rearrangement uses TRBV27 and TRBJ1-3; D remains ambiguous. Per germline, CDR1 MNHEY and CDR2 SMNVEV (reference sequence). The V end was cut by 4 bases, the J end by 0 bases, with 7 bases between. CDR3 length: 14 residues. The CDR3 nucleotides read TGTGCCAGCAGTTCCGTCCTCTCTGGAAACACCATATATTTT. Amino acid sequence: CASSSVLSGNTIYF.

V usage is TRBV24-1 and J usage is TRBJ1-2; D is uncertain. Germline assignment: CDR1 KGHDR and CDR2 SFDVKD. The CDR3 is 14 amino acids. V lost 3 bases and J 0 bases, leaving 7 bases between the germline ends. CDR3 in DNA: TGTGCCACCAGTGATATTCAGGCTAACTATGGCTACACCTTC. Its translation is CATSDIQANYGYTF.

The rearrangement uses TRBV5-1 and TRBJ2-1; D is ambiguous. V was shortened by 4 bases and J by 9 bases, with 8 bases between the two germline ends. CDR3 length equals 11 residues. Per germline, CDR1 SGHRS and CDR2 YFSETQ. The CDR3 spells CASSVAGEQFF. The DNA for the CDR3 is TGCGCCAGCAGCGTCGCCGGTGAGCAGTTCTTC.

As to this clone: Distinct nucleotide sequences in the sample also encode this CDR3. V is TRBV5-1 and J is TRBJ2-5; no definite D call. Trimming took off 3 bases at V and 2 bases at J, with 2 bases between the two ends. The CDR3 consists of 11 residues. The germline gives CDR1 SGHRS, CDR2 YFSETQ. CDR3 loop: CASSSQETQYF. CDR3 DNA sequence: TGCGCCAGCAGCTCGCAAGAGACCCAGTACTTC. The variable domain in full, completed from reference TRBV5-1 and TRBJ2-5, reads KAGVTQTPRYLIKTRGQQVTLSCSPISGHRSVSWYQQTPGQGLQFLFEYFSETQRNKGNFPGRFSGRQFSNSRSEMNVSTLELGDSALYLCASSSQETQYFGPGTRLLVL.

A few counts support this clone. The chain is built from TRBV18 and TRBJ2-7; D is perhaps TRBD1 (6 bases). The CDR3 is made up of 14 amino acids. V gave up 1 base and J gave up 1 base, with 8 bases separating them. Germline loops: CDR1 KGHSH, CDR2 LQKENI. The CDR3 region is CASSPRDTSYEQYF. As DNA, the CDR3 is TGTGCCAGCTCACCACGGGACACTTCCTACGAGCAGTACTTC.

The chain is built from TRBV6-2 or TRBV6-3 and TRBJ2-1; the match to TRBD2 covers 12 bases. This CDR3 spans 15 amino acids. Looked up from germline, CDR1 is MNHEY and CDR2 is SVGEGT. V gave up 5 bases and J gave up 6 bases; unmatched junction bases: 5. CDR3 sequence: CASSPTSGGINEQFF. The CDR3 nucleotides read TGTGCCAGCAGTCCCACTAGCGGGGGGATCAATGAGCAGTTCTTC.

V and J are TRBV2 and TRBJ2-7; 13 bases fit TRBD2. This CDR3 spans 20 amino acids. The V gene end was trimmed by 5 bases and the J gene end by 5 bases; junction bases not matched to a gene: 21. Germline CDR1 SNHLY, CDR2 FYNNEI. The CDR3 sequence is CASSPPPGLAGTGNGDEQYF. CDR3 nucleotides: TGTGCCAGCAGTCCACCCCCGGGACTAGCGGGGACCGGAAATGGGGACGAGCAGTACTTC.

V usage is TRBV5-4 and J usage is TRBJ1-4, with 8 bases aligning to TRBD1. With V trimmed by 4 bases and J by 6 bases, 5 bases remained unmatched. The CDR3 runs 14 residues. Germline V gives CDR1 SGHNT, CDR2 YYREEE (reference sequence). The CDR3 DNA follows: TGTGCCAGCAGCGCCCAGGGGGCTGATGAAAAACTGTTTTTT. Translation gives CASSAQGADEKLFF. Looking up the rest from reference TRBV5-4 and TRBJ1-4 gives the full variable domain: ETGVTQSPTHLIKTRGQQVTLRCSSQSGHNTVSWYQQALGQGPQFIFQYYREEENGRGNFPPRFSGLQFPNYSSELNVNALELDDSALYLCASSAQGADEKLFFGSGTQLSVL.

The rearrangement joins TRBV9 to TRBJ1-4; unclear D gene. The germline V and J ends were trimmed by 0 bases and 3 bases, with 9 bases remaining between them. Germline assignment: CDR1 SGDLS and CDR2 YYNGEE. The CDR3 totals 15 residues. The CDR3 sequence: CASSVGLGPNEKLFF. CDR3 nucleotides: TGTGCCAGCAGCGTAGGTCTAGGCCCTAATGAAAAACTGTTTTTT.

The chain carries TRBV6-6 and TRBJ2-2; 10 bases line up with TRBD2. In germline, CDR1 is MNHNY, CDR2 SVGAGI (reference sequence). CDR3 size: 17 residues. Unmatched junction bases numbered 12, after V lost 6 bases and J lost 5 bases. The CDR3 bases are TGTGCCAGCAGACGATCTCCTAGCGGGGGATTAACCGGGGAGCTGTTTTTT. This encodes CASRRSPSGGLTGELFF.